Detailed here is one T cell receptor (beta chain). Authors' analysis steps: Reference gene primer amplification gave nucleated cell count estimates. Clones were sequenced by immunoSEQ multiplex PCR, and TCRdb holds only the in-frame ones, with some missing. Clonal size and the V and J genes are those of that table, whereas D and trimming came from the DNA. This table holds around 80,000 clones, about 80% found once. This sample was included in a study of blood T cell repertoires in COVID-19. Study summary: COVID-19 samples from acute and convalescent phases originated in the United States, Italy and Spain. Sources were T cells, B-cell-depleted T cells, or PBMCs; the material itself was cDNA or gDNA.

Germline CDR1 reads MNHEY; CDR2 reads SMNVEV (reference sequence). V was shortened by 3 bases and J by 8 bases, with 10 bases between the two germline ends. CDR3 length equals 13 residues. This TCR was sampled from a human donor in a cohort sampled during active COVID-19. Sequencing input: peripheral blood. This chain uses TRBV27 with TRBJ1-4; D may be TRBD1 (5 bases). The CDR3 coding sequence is TGTGCCAGCAGTTTCGGTCGGGGGGAAAAACTGTTTTTT. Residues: CASSFGRGEKLFF. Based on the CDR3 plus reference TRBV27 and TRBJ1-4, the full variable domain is EAQVTQNPRYLITVTGKKLTVTCSQNMNHEYMSWYRQDPGLGLRQIYYSMNVEVTDKGDVPEGYKVSRKEKRNFPLILESPSPNQTSLYFCASSFGRGEKLFFGSGTQLSVL.